One sample yielded the 22 T cell receptor beta chains listed below, sequenced in a study of T cells in Graves' hyperthyroidism and ophthalmopathy. What was amplified from RNA transcripts were TCR beta CDR3 regions. The primer set for the first-round RT-PCR of the TCR CDR3 was HTBI. TCRdb re-called the multiplex PCR reads with MiXCR, one entry per CDR3 protein. The sample lists some 720,000 distinct CDR3 sequences; roughly 17% were seen once. The sequenced sample was blood. These receptors all stem from a young man with Graves' hyperthyroidism.

The rearrangement links TRBV9 to TRBJ2-5; D is possibly TRBD2 (7 bases). Trimming removed 0 bases at V and 2 bases at J, with 17 bases between. The CDR3 consists of 17 residues. CDR1 SGDLS and CDR2 YYNGEE come from the germline V gene. CDR3 nucleotide sequence: TGTGCCAGCAGCGTAGAGGGGGGGTCCCTTATTCAAGAGACCCAGTACTTC. This gives the protein CASSVEGGSLIQETQYF. Looking up the rest from reference TRBV9 and TRBJ2-5 gives the full variable domain: DSGVTQTPKHLITATGQRVTLRCSPRSGDLSVYWYQQSLDQGLQFLIQYYNGEERAKGNILERFSAQQFPDLHSELNLSSLELGDSALYFCASSVEGGSLIQETQYFGPGTRLLVL.

This chain links TRBV7-3 with TRBJ2-2; maybe TRBD2 (6 bases). CDR1 and CDR2 from the germline V gene are SGHTA and FQGTGA. V lost 3 bases to trimming and J lost 6 bases, with 11 bases between them. The CDR3 is made up of 14 amino acids. The chain's CDR3 is CASSLIAGSGELFF. The CDR3 nucleotides read TGTGCCAGCAGCTTGATCGCGGGGTCCGGGGAGCTGTTTTTT.

This clonotype showed up just a few times. V and J are TRBV4-2 and TRBJ1-6, with a weak D call TRBD1 (6 bases). The ends were cut back, 0 bases at V and 6 bases at J, with 9 bases in the middle. CDR3 length equals 15 residues. Germline lookup yields CDR1 LGHNA and CDR2 YNFKEQ. CDR3 residues: CASSQEQGLNSPLHF. DNA of the CDR3: TGTGCCAGCAGCCAAGAACAGGGCCTTAATTCACCCCTCCACTTT.

V and J are TRBV4-2 and TRBJ2-7, with 7 bases identical to TRBD1. This CDR3 is built from 15 residues. Germline assignment: CDR1 LGHNA and CDR2 YNFKEQ. Trimming cost V 6 bases and J 7 bases; bases outside gene matches: 15. As DNA, the CDR3 is TGTGCCAGCAGTCAACTAGGGACAGCCACGGGGGAGCAGTACTTC. Amino acids: CASSQLGTATGEQYF.

This clonotype was observed many times. The gene calls are TRBV6-1 and TRBJ2-1, with 7 nucleotides matching TRBD1. There are 16 residues in the CDR3. The J segment lost 6 bases and the V segment lost 6 bases, leaving 14 bases of the junction unmatched. From germline, CDR1 is MNHNS and CDR2 SASEGT. CDR3 sequence (DNA): TGTGCCAGCAGAAAAGAAGGGGGCAGATTGAGCAATGAGCAGTTCTTC. Protein: CASRKEGGRLSNEQFF.

The sample holds one count of this clonotype. This may be a read error: a much more frequent sequence differs by one nucleotide. In DNA form, the CDR3 reads TGTGCCGGCAGCCGTGAGAGGGATACGCAGTATTTT. This codes for CAGSRERDTQYF. The V gene is TRBV11-3, the J gene TRBJ2-3; D not resolved. This CDR3 comprises 12 residues. In germline, CDR1 is SGHNT, CDR2 YENEEA.

This clonotype occurred many times. The genes are TRBV20-1 and TRBJ1-2; 9 nucleotides align to TRBD1. The CDR3 covers 16 residues. From germline, CDR1 is DFQATT and CDR2 SNEGSKA (reference sequence). V trimming: 2 bases; J trimming: 5 bases; junction bases outside the gene matches: 12. The CDR3 region is CSARLTGGLGGYGYTF. In DNA, the CDR3 is TGCAGTGCTAGATTGACAGGGGGACTAGGTGGATATGGCTACACCTTC.

This clonotype was detected only a few times. This chain's CDR3 is CASSSRSFWGYTF. The CDR3 DNA sequence: TGTGCCAGCAGCTCCAGGTCCTTCTGGGGCTACACCTTC. This chain uses TRBV5-5 with TRBJ1-2; D gene ambiguous. This CDR3 is built from 13 residues. CDR1 is SGHKS and CDR2 is YYEKEE in the germline V gene (reference sequence). Trimming cost V 3 bases and J 8 bases, with 14 bases left between them.

In this sample, this clonotype turned up many times. This chain joins TRBV7-8 and TRBJ2-7, with D unresolved. Germline V lookup: CDR1 SGHVS, CDR2 FQNEAQ. With 1 base removed from V and 6 bases from J, the gap between germline ends came to 4 bases. This CDR3 contains 11 residues. CDR3 DNA sequence: TGTGCCAGCAGCTTAGTTTTCGAGCAGTACTTC. It translates to CASSLVFEQYF.

The chain uses TRBV20-1 and TRBJ2-7, with TRBD1 matching 8 bases. J gave up 1 base and V 7 bases, and 9 bases lay outside the gene matches. The CDR3 sequence is 14 residues long. Germline CDR1 reads DFQATT; CDR2 reads SNEGSKA (reference sequence). In DNA form, the CDR3 reads TGCAGTGGACAGGGGCCAGGAACGTCCTACGAGCAGTACTTC. This gives the protein CSGQGPGTSYEQYF.

The chain has TRBV6-6 and TRBJ1-5; D gene unclear. The CDR3 totals 13 residues. V was trimmed by 2 bases and J by 6 bases, leaving 8 bases between them. Germline assignment: CDR1 MNHNY and CDR2 SVGAGI (reference sequence). CDR3 sequence reads: CASSYDGGQPQHF. The CDR3 nucleotides read TGTGCCAGCAGTTACGACGGAGGTCAGCCCCAGCATTTT.

This clonotype was detected a few times. The rearrangement links TRBV3-1 to TRBJ2-7, with 9 bases fitting TRBD2. In germline, CDR1 is LGHDT, CDR2 YNNKEL (reference sequence). The CDR3 length is 13 residues. CDR3 sequence (DNA): TGTGGGGGAGCAGCGGGAGGATCCTACGAGCAGTACTTC. It yields the protein CGGAAGGSYEQYF.

The rearrangement links TRBV28 to TRBJ2-7; 8 bases match TRBD2. The CDR3 has 15 amino acids. Germline CDR1 MDHEN, CDR2 SYDVKM. V shed 7 bases and J 0 bases; nucleotides not matched to a gene: 8. The DNA of the CDR3 is TGTGCCAGCAAATGGGGCGGGAGGACCTCCTACGAGCAGTACTTC. The encoded protein is CASKWGGRTSYEQYF.

A few counts support this clonotype. The V call is TRBV28, the J call TRBJ2-1; D is undetermined. Germline V lookup: CDR1 MDHEN, CDR2 SYDVKM. This CDR3 has 12 residues. The ends were cut back, 6 bases at V and 8 bases at J, with 11 bases in the middle. The CDR3 region has the DNA TGTGCCAGCAGACCGCTAGGGCATGAGCAGTTCTTC. This sequence encodes CASRPLGHEQFF.

In this sample, this clonotype turned up many times. This chain uses TRBV10-3 with TRBJ1-2, with a possible D match to TRBD1 (6 bases). CDR3 length equals 13 residues. Germline CDR1 reads ENHRY; CDR2 reads SYGVKD. Trimming left V 7 bases short and J 6 bases short, with 15 bases between. The CDR3 spells CAIKQGSSHGYTF. The DNA of the CDR3 is TGTGCCATCAAGCAGGGGTCTTCCCATGGCTACACCTTC.

This clonotype was detected once. This rearrangement joins TRBV28 to TRBJ1-5; D is ambiguous. V was pared by 2 bases and J by 5 bases, with 16 bases between. Per the germline V gene, CDR1 is MDHEN and CDR2 is SYDVKM. This CDR3 has 16 residues. CDR3 sequence (DNA): TGTGCCAGCAGTTTAAGGCCATGGAAAGGATATCAGCCCCAGCATTTT. It is translated as CASSLRPWKGYQPQHF.

This clonotype showed up many times. V and J are TRBV11-2 and TRBJ2-7; D tentatively fits TRBD1 or TRBD2 (5 bases each). This CDR3 comprises 15 residues. Germline loops: CDR1 SGHAT, CDR2 FQNNGV. V was clipped by 4 bases and J by 7 bases, with 20 bases between them. The DNA of the CDR3 is TGTGCCAGCAGCTCATTCCGGGACCTTCGTACGGAGCAGTACTTC. Translation gives CASSSFRDLRTEQYF.

This clonotype was picked up many times. The chain joins TRBV29-1 to TRBJ1-1; 7 bases line up with TRBD1. Germline trimming cut 7 bases from V and 1 base from J; bases unmatched to any gene: 12. The CDR3 is made up of 15 amino acids. Germline values: CDR1 SQVTM, CDR2 ANQGSEA. Written as DNA, the CDR3 is TGCAGCGCTGCAGGGGGGGTCGGTCCGAACACTGAAGCTTTCTTT. It yields the protein CSAAGGVGPNTEAFF. Filled out from reference TRBV29-1 and TRBJ1-1, the complete variable domain reads SAVISQKPSRDICQRGTSLTIQCQVDSQVTMMFWYRQQPGQSLTLIATANQGSEATYESGFVIDKFPISRPNLTFSTLTVSNMSPEDSSIYLCSAAGGVGPNTEAFFGQGTRLTVV.

This clonotype was counted between two and nine times. The V and J genes are TRBV12-5 and TRBJ2-3; D may be TRBD2 (5 bases). The CDR3 is made up of 15 amino acids. Germline assignment: CDR1 LGHNT and CDR2 FRNRAP. Trimming shortened V by 0 bases and J by 0 bases, and 7 bases separated the two germline ends. The CDR3 is CASGLVGGSTDTQYF. Here the CDR3 DNA reads TGTGCTAGTGGTTTGGTAGGAGGCAGCACAGATACGCAGTATTTT. The full variable domain, in which reference TRBV12-5 and TRBJ2-3 provide the parts outside the CDR3, is DARVTQTPRHKVTEMGQEVTMRCQPILGHNTVFWYRQTMMQGLELLAYFRNRAPLDDSGMPKDRFSAEMPDATLATLKIQPSEPRDSAVYFCASGLVGGSTDTQYFGPGTRLTVL.

This clonotype showed up just a few times. This chain joins TRBV29-1 and TRBJ2-3; the D gene is possibly TRBD1 (7 bases). V lost 2 bases and J 0 bases, leaving 18 bases between the germline ends. Germline CDR1 reads SQVTM; CDR2 reads ANQGSEA. The length of the CDR3 is 17 residues. The CDR3 region is CSVETGGQSSSTDTQYF. CDR3 DNA sequence: TGCAGCGTTGAAACCGGGGGACAGTCATCTAGCACAGATACGCAGTATTTT.

This clonotype was counted many times. The V call is TRBV18, the J call TRBJ1-2, with a weak D call TRBD1 (6 bases). V gave up 2 bases and J gave up 3 bases, with 10 bases separating them. The germline CDR1 and CDR2 sequences are KGHSH and LQKENI. The CDR3 contains 14 residues. The CDR3 loop is CASSPTYRDYGYTF. CDR3 coding DNA: TGTGCCAGCTCACCAACTTACAGGGACTATGGCTACACCTTC.

The rearrangement joins TRBV27 to TRBJ2-1; D ambiguous. This CDR3 has 14 amino acids. The germline V and J ends were trimmed by 2 bases and 4 bases, with 9 bases remaining between them. Germline CDR1 and CDR2: MNHEY and SMNVEV (reference sequence). The DNA for the CDR3 is TGTGCCAGCAGTTTAACCGCCCTATACAATGAGCAGTTCTTC. Translation: CASSLTALYNEQFF.